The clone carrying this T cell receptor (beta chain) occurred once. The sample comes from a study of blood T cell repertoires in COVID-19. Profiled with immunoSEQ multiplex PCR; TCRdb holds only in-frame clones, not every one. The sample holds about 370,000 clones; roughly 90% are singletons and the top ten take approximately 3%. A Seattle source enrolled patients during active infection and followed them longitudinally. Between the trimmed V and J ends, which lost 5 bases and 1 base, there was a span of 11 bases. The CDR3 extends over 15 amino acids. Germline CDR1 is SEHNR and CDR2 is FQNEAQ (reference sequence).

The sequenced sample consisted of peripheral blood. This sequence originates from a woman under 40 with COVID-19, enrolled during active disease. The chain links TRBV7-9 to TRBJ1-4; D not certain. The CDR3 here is CASSANGVTNEKLFF. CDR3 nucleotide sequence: TGTGCCAGCAGCGCCAACGGGGTAACTAATGAAAAACTGTTTTTT.